This T cell receptor (beta chain) stems from a study of PD-1 blockade in classical Hodgkin lymphoma. Study details: Treatment was intravenous nivolumab, 3 mg/kg every 2 weeks, until progression. Study results and limitations: Significant TCR diversity gains by C4D1 occurred in CD4+ but not CD8+ cells. Before treatment, TCR diversity in newly diagnosed patients was reportedly lower than in healthy donors.

Time point denoted: cycle 4 day 1 (C4D1), after more than five weeks of nivolumab. Each patient's relapse followed autologous stem cell transplantation, and brentuximab vedotin exposure varied. This CDR3 comprises 15 residues. Germline V gives CDR1 SGHTA, CDR2 FQGTGA. V lost 5 bases and J 7 bases, leaving 21 bases between the germline ends. Measured with immunoSEQ multiplex PCR; TCRdb has only the in-frame clones, and not every one. The sample has around 46,000 clones, 85% to 90% seen once. This clone was recorded only once. What it binds is not known. The V gene is TRBV7-3, the J gene TRBJ2-7; a possible D gene is TRBD2 (6 bases). Material: peripheral blood mononuclear cells (PBMCs), obtained before the fourth cycle of nivolumab. The sequence derives from a human donor with classical Hodgkin lymphoma. The CDR3 protein is CASSPIGGSTREQYF. In nucleotides, the CDR3 is TGTGCCAGCAGCCCTATTGGAGGGAGCACTCGTGAGCAGTACTTC.